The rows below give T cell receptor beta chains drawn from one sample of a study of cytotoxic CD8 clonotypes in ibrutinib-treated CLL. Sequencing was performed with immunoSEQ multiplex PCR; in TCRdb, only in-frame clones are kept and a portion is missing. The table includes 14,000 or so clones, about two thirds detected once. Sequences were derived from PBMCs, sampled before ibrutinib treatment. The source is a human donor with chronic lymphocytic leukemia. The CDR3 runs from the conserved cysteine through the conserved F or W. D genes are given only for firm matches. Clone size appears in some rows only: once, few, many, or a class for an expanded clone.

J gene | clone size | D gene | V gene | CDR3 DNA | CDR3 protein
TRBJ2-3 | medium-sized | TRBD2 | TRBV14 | TGTGCCAGCAGCCAACTAGCGGGGAGCGTCACAGATACGCAGTATTTT | CASSQLAGSVTDTQYF
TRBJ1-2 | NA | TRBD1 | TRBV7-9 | TGTGCCAGCAGCTTAAAGGGGGCGCTTGGCTACACCTTC | CASSLKGALGYTF
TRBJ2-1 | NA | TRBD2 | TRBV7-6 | TGTGCCAGCAGCCTCAAACCGGGAGGAACCTACAATGAGCAGTTCTTC | CASSLKPGGTYNEQFF
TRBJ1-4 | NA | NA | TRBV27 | TGTGCCAGCAGTTTCGAGCATCGGCCTTTTTTTGAAAAACTGTTTTTT | CASSFEHRPFFEKLFF
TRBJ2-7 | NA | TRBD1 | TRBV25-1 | TGTGCCAGCAGCTTATTAGGGGGCCACAGCTCCTACGAGCAGTACTTC | CASSLLGGHSSYEQYF
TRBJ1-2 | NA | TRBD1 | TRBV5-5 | TGTGCCAGCAGCTTGGACAGGGGGTACTATGGCTACACCTTC | CASSLDRGYYGYTF
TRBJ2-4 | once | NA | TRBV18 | TGTGCCAGCTCACCAGAAGGCTTAGCCAAAAACATTCAGTACTTC | CASSPEGLAKNIQYF
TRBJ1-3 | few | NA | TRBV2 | TGTGCCAGCAGTGAAGCGGCCGGGACGTTCGGAAACACCATATATTTT | CASSEAAGTFGNTIYF
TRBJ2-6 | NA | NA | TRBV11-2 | TGTGCCAGCAGCTTCTATTTACGCTGGGCCAACGTCCTGACTTTC | CASSFYLRWANVLTF
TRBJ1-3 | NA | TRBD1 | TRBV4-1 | TGCGCCAGCAGCCGAGTGGGGACAGGGGGAAACACCATATATTTT | CASSRVGTGGNTIYF
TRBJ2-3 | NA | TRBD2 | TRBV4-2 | TGTGCCAGCAGCCAAGGGGTCGGGGGGGGCCCGACAGATACGCAGTATTTT | CASSQGVGGGPTDTQYF
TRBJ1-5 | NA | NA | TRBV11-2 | TGTGCCAGCAGCTTTTACGGGCCCAATCAGCCCCAGCATTTT | CASSFYGPNQPQHF
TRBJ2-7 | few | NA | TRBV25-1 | TGTGCCAGCAGTGACAGACACTACGAGCAGTACTTC | CASSDRHYEQYF
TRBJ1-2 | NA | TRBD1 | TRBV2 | TGTGCCAGGATCGACAGGGGCGTACGCGGCTACACCTTC | CARIDRGVRGYTF
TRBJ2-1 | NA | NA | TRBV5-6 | TGTGCCAGCAGCCGTCCGACTATAGTCAATGAGCAGTTCTTC | CASSRPTIVNEQFF
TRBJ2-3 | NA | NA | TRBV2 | TGTGCCAGCAGCAAGGGCACAGATACGCAGTATTTT | CASSKGTDTQYF
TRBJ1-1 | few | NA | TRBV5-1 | TGCGCCAGCAGCTTGCACAGGTTAAACACTGAAGCTTTCTTT | CASSLHRLNTEAFF
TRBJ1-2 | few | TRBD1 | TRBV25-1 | TGTGCCAGCAGCCATAAAGAAAACCGGGACAGGGGGCAGGGCTACACCTTC | CASSHKENRDRGQGYTF
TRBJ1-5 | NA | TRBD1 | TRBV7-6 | TGTGCCAGCAGCCCCACAGGGGGTGGGCGTCAGCCCCAGCATTTT | CASSPTGGGRQPQHF
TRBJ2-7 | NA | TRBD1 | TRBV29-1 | TGCAGCGTTGAAGGGGGACAGGGTGGCTACGAGCAGTACTTC | CSVEGGQGGYEQYF
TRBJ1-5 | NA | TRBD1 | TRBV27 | TGTGCCAGCAGTTTCGGCAGGGGGAATCAGCCCCAGCATTTT | CASSFGRGNQPQHF
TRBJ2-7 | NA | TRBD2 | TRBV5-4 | TGTGCCAGCAGCTTAGATCCGGGGGGAGAGCAGTACTTC | CASSLDPGGEQYF